This T cell receptor beta chain came from a study of CD8 T cells in Susac syndrome. The authors reverse transcribed roughly 0.5 to 1 ug RNA with random hexamers. By means of immunoSEQ multiplex PCR, TCR beta CDR3 spanning 54 Vbeta and 13 Jbeta underwent amplification. TCRdb itself ran the immunoSEQ multiplex PCR reads through MiXCR, one entry per CDR3 protein. Of about 120,000 distinct CDR3 sequences listed, around 90% are singletons. Study conclusions and caveats: Regarding the TCR sequencing and HLA analysis, the study admitted that a relatively small number of individuals were involved.

Remarks on this clonotype: Its antigen is as yet unknown.

Controls were drawn from healthy donors and were matched for age and sex. Negative magnetic isolation gave CD8+ and CD4+ cells; FACS enriched CD8+ TEMRA. This clonotype originated in a human donor in good health. Sequenced sample: CD4+ T cells from PBMCs.

For the CDR3, the DNA is TGTGCCATCAGTGAGGCTAGGACAGGCTTCGACTACTACACCTTC. Amino acids: CAISEARTGFDYYTF. The V and J genes are TRBV10-3 and TRBJ1-2, with 7 bases that match TRBD1. Germline assignment: CDR1 ENHRY and CDR2 SYGVKD. This CDR3 spans 15 amino acids. The V and J ends lost 2 bases and 10 bases, in that order; junction bases with no gene match: 13.